One and the same sample provided the 17 T cell receptor beta chains below, sequenced in a study of OX40 agonist ivuxolimab in advanced cancers. TCRdb's copy holds only in-frame clones and misses some; the assay was immunoSEQ multiplex PCR. The sample yields roughly 23,000 clones, under 85% seen once. Sequences were derived from CD4+ or CD8+ T cells sorted from blood, sampled in a trial of the OX40 agonist ivuxolimab. The receptors stem from an adult with an advanced solid tumor such as melanoma, head and neck, liver or kidney cancer.

The CDR3 DNA reads as TGTGCCACCAGCAGGGGACAGGGAGCCTACGAGCAGTACTTC. Its translation: CATSRGQGAYEQYF. This chain connects TRBV15 to TRBJ2-7, with 9 bases lining up with TRBD1. This CDR3 has 14 amino acids. Germline CDR1 LNHNV, CDR2 YYDKDF (reference sequence). The V gene end was trimmed by 3 bases and the J gene end by 2 bases; junction bases not matched to a gene: 2.

The chain combines TRBV9 with TRBJ1-5; 9 bases are a match to TRBD1. From germline, CDR1 is SGDLS and CDR2 YYNGEE. CDR3 length equals 15 residues. The V segment lost 3 bases and the J segment 2 bases; nucleotides outside the gene matches: 3. The CDR3 spells CASSAGQGGNQPQHF. The CDR3 DNA follows: TGTGCCAGCAGCGCGGGACAGGGTGGCAATCAGCCCCAGCATTTT.

This rearrangement joins TRBV5-1 to TRBJ2-1; the D call may be TRBD1 or TRBD2 (5 bases each). Per germline, CDR1 SGHRS and CDR2 YFSETQ. The CDR3 is 14 residues long. V was trimmed by 5 bases and J by 7 bases, leaving 16 bases between them. The CDR3 bases are TGCGCCAGCAGGACAGTTCCTGCGGGTAATGAGCAGTTCTTC. Its protein is CASRTVPAGNEQFF. The full variable domain, completed using reference TRBV5-1 and TRBJ2-1, is KAGVTQTPRYLIKTRGQQVTLSCSPISGHRSVSWYQQTPGQGLQFLFEYFSETQRNKGNFPGRFSGRQFSNSRSEMNVSTLELGDSALYLCASRTVPAGNEQFFGPGTRLTVL.

This chain uses TRBV9 with TRBJ2-7; TRBD2 agrees at 9 bases. The V segment lost 2 bases and the J segment 3 bases; nucleotides outside the gene matches: 12. Germline loops: CDR1 SGDLS, CDR2 YYNGEE. There are 17 residues in the CDR3. The DNA for the CDR3 is TGTGCCAGCAGCGTGGCGGGGGGTAGCGGGAGTTTCTACGAGCAGTACTTC. It codes for CASSVAGGSGSFYEQYF.

The chain uses TRBV4-2 and TRBJ1-2; 7 bases agree with TRBD1. V was pared by 5 bases and J by 4 bases, with 13 bases of the junction left unmatched. Germline V lookup: CDR1 LGHNA, CDR2 YNFKEQ. The CDR3 is made up of 16 amino acids. CDR3 bases: TGTGCCAGCAGCTTGATAGACAGGGAGTCGGGCTATGGCTACACCTTC. This gives the protein CASSLIDRESGYGYTF.

The V gene is TRBV21-1, the J gene TRBJ2-2; the D segment call TRBD2 is taken from the table without a DNA check. TRBV21-1 is assigned pseudogene status. The CDR3 is 18 amino acids. CDR3 nucleotides: TGTGCCAGCAGCCCCCAGCGTGGGGGAGGGGGTAACACCGGGGAGCTGTTTTTT. It codes for CASSPQRGGGGNTGELFF.

This clone is large in the sample. The genes are TRBV6-5 and TRBJ2-7; 9 bases match TRBD2. Trimming cost V 1 base and J 7 bases; bases outside gene matches: 8. The length of the CDR3 is 15 residues. Germline loops: CDR1 MNHEY, CDR2 SVGAGI. CDR3: CASSYYPGGRGEQYF. The CDR3 region has the DNA TGTGCCAGCAGTTACTATCCGGGCGGGAGGGGTGAGCAGTACTTC.

V is TRBV6-1 and J is TRBJ1-5; D is perhaps TRBD1 (5 bases). CDR1 is MNHNS and CDR2 is SASEGT in the germline V gene. CDR3 length: 16 residues. V shed 2 bases and J shed 0 bases, with 11 bases lying between them. CDR3 residues: CASSEKGDYSNQPQHF. CDR3 nucleotides: TGTGCCAGCAGTGAAAAAGGGGATTATAGCAATCAGCCCCAGCATTTT.

This chain joins TRBV5-6 and TRBJ2-1; D unresolved. Germline lookup yields CDR1 SGHDT and CDR2 YYEEEE. The CDR3 totals 11 residues. Trimming removed 4 bases at V and 9 bases at J, with 8 bases between. The CDR3 bases are TGTGCCAGCAGCCTCAGCGTTGAGCAGTTCTTC. Protein: CASSLSVEQFF.

The CDR3 here is CASSFGLVNEQFF. DNA for the CDR3: TGTGCCAGCAGCTTTGGTCTCGTTAATGAGCAGTTCTTC. V usage is TRBV7-6 and J usage is TRBJ2-1; D remains unclear. V was trimmed by 3 bases and J by 7 bases, leaving 10 bases between them. The germline CDR1 and CDR2 sequences are SGHVS and FNYEAQ. This CDR3 spans 13 amino acids.

This clone was picked up one time. V gene TRBV5-4 combines with J gene TRBJ2-2; D gene unclear. This CDR3 spans 15 amino acids. The V end lost 4 bases, the J end lost 2 bases, and 12 bases lay between the germline ends. Germline loops: CDR1 SGHNT, CDR2 YYREEE (reference sequence). The CDR3 DNA reads TGTGCCAGCAGCCCACGAGCGACCAACACCGGGGAGCTGTTTTTT. Protein product: CASSPRATNTGELFF.

This clone came up a few times. This chain uses TRBV19 with TRBJ2-7; no clear D. Germline V gene data show CDR1 as LNHDA and CDR2 as SQIVND (reference sequence). CDR3 length equals 13 residues. V was shortened by 5 bases and J by 4 bases, with 12 bases between the two germline ends. CDR3 sequence: CASSQTNGYEQYF. In nucleotides, the CDR3 is TGTGCCAGTAGTCAAACCAACGGGTACGAGCAGTACTTC.

The chain joins TRBV2 to TRBJ1-2; 8 positions agree with TRBD1. Germline V gene lookup returns CDR1 SNHLY and CDR2 FYNNEI. V was pared by 3 bases and J by 8 bases, with 2 bases of the junction left unmatched. This CDR3 has 12 residues. CDR3 in DNA: TGTGCCAGCAGTGAGAGGACAGGGGGCTACACCTTC. It translates to CASSERTGGYTF.

V and J are TRBV19 and TRBJ1-2; the D is unclear. Trimming removed 7 bases from V and 6 bases from J, with 15 bases in between. Germline V lookup: CDR1 LNHDA, CDR2 SQIVND (reference sequence). The CDR3 is made up of 13 amino acids. CDR3 DNA: TGTGCCAGTACCAATGATCCTTTTCATGGCTACACCTTC. This translates into CASTNDPFHGYTF.

This chain uses TRBV2 with TRBJ1-4; D is uncertain. This CDR3 comprises 16 residues. Per the germline V gene, CDR1 is SNHLY and CDR2 is FYNNEI. V was cut by 3 bases and J by 0 bases, with 11 bases left in between. CDR3 in amino acids: CASSDGHPATNEKLFF. The CDR3 coding sequence is TGTGCCAGCAGTGACGGTCATCCGGCAACTAATGAAAAACTGTTTTTT.

This clone was detected once. The gene calls are TRBV28 and TRBJ2-2; D remains ambiguous. Germline CDR1 is MDHEN and CDR2 is SYDVKM. With 3 bases removed from V and 3 bases from J, the gap between germline ends came to 8 bases. The CDR3 is 14 amino acids. CDR3 bases: TGTGCCAGCAGTTTTACTGCCTACACCGGGGAGCTGTTTTTT. Its translation: CASSFTAYTGELFF.

V and J are TRBV7-9 and TRBJ2-1; D gene unclear. Germline loops: CDR1 SEHNR, CDR2 FQNEAQ (reference sequence). CDR3 length equals 13 residues. V was clipped by 11 bases and J by 12 bases, with 23 bases between them. Here the CDR3 reads CAVANPGLKGQFF. In nucleotides, the CDR3 is TGTGCCGTAGCCAACCCGGGTCTCAAAGGGCAGTTCTTC. Full variable domain (rest looked up from reference TRBV7-9 and TRBJ2-1): DTGVSQNPRHKITKRGQNVTFRCDPISEHNRLYWYRQTLGQGPEFLTYFQNEAQLEKSRLLSDRFSAERPKGSFSTLEIQRTEQGDSAMYLCAVANPGLKGQFFGPGTRLTVL.